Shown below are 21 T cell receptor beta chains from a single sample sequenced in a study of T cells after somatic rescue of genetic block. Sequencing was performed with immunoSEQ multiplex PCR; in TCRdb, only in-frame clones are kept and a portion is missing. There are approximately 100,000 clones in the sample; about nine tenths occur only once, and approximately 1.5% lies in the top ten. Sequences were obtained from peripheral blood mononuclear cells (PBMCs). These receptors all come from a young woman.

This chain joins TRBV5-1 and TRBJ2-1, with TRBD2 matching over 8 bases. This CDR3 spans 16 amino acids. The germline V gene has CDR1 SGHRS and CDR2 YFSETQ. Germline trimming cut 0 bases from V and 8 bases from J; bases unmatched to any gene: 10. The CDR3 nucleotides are TGCGCCAGCAGCTTGGTAGCGGGACCCCCCGGGGATGAGCAGTTCTTC. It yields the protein CASSLVAGPPGDEQFF.

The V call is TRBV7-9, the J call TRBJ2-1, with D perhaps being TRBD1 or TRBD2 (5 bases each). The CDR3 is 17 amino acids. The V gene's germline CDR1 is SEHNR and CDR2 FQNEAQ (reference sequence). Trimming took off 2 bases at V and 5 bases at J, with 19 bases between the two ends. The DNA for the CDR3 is TGTGCCAGCAGCTTACTCTTCCATGGGACGGTCAACAATGAGCAGTTCTTC. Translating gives CASSLLFHGTVNNEQFF.

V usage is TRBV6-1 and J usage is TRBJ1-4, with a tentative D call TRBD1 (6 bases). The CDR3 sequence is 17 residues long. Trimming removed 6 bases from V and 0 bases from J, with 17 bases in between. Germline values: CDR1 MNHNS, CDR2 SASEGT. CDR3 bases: TGTGCCAGCAGGGAACCAACGGACAGTGCAACTAATGAAAAACTGTTTTTT. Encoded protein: CASREPTDSATNEKLFF.

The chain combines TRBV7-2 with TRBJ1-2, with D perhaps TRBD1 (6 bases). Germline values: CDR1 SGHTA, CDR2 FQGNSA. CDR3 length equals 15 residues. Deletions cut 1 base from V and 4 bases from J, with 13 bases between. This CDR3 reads CASSLGLSGVYGYTF. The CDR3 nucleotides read TGTGCCAGCAGCTTAGGGTTGTCAGGGGTCTATGGCTACACCTTC. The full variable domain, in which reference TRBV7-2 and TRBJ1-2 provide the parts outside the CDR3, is GAGVSQSPSNKVTEKGKDVELRCDPISGHTALYWYRQSLGQGLEFLIYFQGNSAPDKSGLPSDRFSAERTGGSVSTLTIQRTQQEDSAVYLCASSLGLSGVYGYTFGSGTRLTVV.

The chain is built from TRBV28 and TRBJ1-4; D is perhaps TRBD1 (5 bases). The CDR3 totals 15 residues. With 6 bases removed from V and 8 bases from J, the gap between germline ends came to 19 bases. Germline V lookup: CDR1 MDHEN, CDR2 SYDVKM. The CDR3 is CASRLGRGGDEKLFF. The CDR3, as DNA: TGTGCCAGCAGACTCGGACGGGGGGGAGACGAAAAACTGTTTTTT.

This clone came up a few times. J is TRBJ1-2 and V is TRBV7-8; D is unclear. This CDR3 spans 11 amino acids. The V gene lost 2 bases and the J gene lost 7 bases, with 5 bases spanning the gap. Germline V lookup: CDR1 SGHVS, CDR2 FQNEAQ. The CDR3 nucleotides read TGTGCCAGCAGCTTACCGCCTGGCTACACCTTC. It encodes CASSLPPGYTF.

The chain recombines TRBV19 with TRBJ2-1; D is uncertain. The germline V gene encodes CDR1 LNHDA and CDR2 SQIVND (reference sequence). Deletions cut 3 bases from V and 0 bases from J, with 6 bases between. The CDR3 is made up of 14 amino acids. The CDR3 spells CASSILSSYNEQFF. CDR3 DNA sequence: TGTGCCAGTAGTATCCTGAGCTCCTACAATGAGCAGTTCTTC.

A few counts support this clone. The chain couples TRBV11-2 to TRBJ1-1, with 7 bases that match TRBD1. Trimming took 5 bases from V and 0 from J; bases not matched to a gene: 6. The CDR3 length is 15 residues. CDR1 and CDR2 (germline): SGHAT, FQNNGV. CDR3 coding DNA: TGTGCCAGCAGCCCCGCGACAGGGATGAACACTGAAGCTTTCTTT. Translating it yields CASSPATGMNTEAFF.

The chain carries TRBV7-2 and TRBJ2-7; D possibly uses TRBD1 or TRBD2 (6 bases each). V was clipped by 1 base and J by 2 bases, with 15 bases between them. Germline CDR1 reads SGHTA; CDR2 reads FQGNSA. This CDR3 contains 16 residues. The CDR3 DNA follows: TGTGCCAGCAGCTTAGTAGGAGGGGGTAGCCCCTACGAGCAGTACTTC. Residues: CASSLVGGGSPYEQYF.

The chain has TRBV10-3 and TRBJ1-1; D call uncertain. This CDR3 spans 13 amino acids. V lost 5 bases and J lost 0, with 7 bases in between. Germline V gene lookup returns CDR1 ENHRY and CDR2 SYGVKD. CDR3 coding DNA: TGTGCCATCAGTTGGGATCTGAACACTGAAGCTTTCTTT. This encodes CAISWDLNTEAFF.

The CDR3 nucleotides are TGTGCCAGCAGCCCACAGGGGGCAGGGGAGCTGTTTTTT. Amino acids: CASSPQGAGELFF. This chain connects TRBV11-2 to TRBJ2-2; 9 nucleotides line up with TRBD1. This CDR3 has 13 residues. The ends lost 5 bases at V and 8 bases at J; junction bases unmatched: 3. Germline V lookup: CDR1 SGHAT, CDR2 FQNNGV.

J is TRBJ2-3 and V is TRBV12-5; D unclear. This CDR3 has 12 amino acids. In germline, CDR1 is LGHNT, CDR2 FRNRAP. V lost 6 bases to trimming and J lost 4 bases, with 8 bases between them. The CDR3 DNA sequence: TGTGCTAGTGGAGGAGTACCAGATACGCAGTATTTT. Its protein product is CASGGVPDTQYF.

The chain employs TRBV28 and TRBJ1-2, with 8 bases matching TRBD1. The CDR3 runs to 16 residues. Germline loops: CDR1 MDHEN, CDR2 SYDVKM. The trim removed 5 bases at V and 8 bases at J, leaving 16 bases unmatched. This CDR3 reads CASSPFPLDRAGGYTF. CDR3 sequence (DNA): TGTGCCAGCAGTCCCTTTCCACTGGACAGGGCGGGGGGCTACACCTTC.

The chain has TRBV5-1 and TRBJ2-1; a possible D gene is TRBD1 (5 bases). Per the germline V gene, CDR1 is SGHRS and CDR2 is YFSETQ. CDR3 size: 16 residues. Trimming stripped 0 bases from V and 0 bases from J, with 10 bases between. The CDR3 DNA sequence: TGCGCCAGCAGCTTGGCGGACATCGCCTCCTACAATGAGCAGTTCTTC. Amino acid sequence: CASSLADIASYNEQFF.

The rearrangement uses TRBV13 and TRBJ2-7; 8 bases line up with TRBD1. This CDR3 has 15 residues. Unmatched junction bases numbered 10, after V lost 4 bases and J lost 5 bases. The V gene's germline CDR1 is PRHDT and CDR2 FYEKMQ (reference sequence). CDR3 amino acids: CASSSGTGSPHEQYF. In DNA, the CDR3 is TGTGCCAGCAGCTCCGGGACAGGAAGTCCCCACGAGCAGTACTTC.

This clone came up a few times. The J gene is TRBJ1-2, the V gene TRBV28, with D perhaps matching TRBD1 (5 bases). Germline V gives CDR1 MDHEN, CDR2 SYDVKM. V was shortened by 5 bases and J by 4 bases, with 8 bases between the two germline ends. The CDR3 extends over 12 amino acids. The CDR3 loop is CASSGHPYGYTF. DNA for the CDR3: TGTGCCAGCAGTGGACATCCCTATGGCTACACCTTC.

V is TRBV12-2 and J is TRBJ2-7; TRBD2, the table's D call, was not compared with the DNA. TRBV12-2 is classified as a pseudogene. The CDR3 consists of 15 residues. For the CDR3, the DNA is TGTGCAAGTCCCTACTATCCTAGCAGATACTACGAGCAGTACTTC. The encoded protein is CASPYYPSRYYEQYF.

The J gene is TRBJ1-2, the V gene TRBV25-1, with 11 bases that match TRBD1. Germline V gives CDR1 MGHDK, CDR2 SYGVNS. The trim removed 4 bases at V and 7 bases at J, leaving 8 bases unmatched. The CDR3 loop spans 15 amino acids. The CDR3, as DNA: TGTGCCAGCAGTGCCGGGACAGGGGGTGTCAGTGGCTACACCTTC. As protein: CASSAGTGGVSGYTF.

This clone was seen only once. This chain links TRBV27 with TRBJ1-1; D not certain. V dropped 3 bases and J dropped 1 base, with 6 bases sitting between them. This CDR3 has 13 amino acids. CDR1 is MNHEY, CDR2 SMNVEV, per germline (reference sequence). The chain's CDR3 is CASSFEGNTEAFF. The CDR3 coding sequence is TGTGCCAGCAGTTTCGAGGGGAACACTGAAGCTTTCTTT.

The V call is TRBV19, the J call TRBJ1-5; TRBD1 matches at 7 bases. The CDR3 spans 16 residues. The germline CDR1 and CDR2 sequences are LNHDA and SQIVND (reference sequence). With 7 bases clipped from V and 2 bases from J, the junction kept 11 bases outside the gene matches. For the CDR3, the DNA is TGTGCCAGTATGAGAGACAGGGAAGGCGGCAATCAGCCCCAGCATTTT. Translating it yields CASMRDREGGNQPQHF.

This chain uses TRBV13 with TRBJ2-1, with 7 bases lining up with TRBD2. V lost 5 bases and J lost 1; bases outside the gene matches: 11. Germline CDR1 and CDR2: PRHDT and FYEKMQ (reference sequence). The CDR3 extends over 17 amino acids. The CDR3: CASSPPGGIKSYNEQFF. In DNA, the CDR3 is TGTGCCAGCAGCCCCCCCGGGGGGATCAAATCCTACAATGAGCAGTTCTTC.